This T cell receptor beta chain was sequenced during a study of T cell changes during pregnancy in multiple sclerosis. Sequencing was performed with immunoSEQ multiplex PCR; in TCRdb, only in-frame clones are kept and a portion is missing. The table records about 51,000 clones, 93% of them present only once. Germline V gene sequence: CDR1 MDHEN, CDR2 SYDVKM. V was clipped by 6 bases and J by 1 base; unmatched bases: 10. The CDR3 covers 16 residues. Sequenced material: peripheral blood, taken in the second trimester of pregnancy. This sequence originates from a female donor with multiple sclerosis, enrolled in a pregnancy study. The genes are TRBV28 and TRBJ1-1; 8 bases align to TRBD1. The CDR3 region has the DNA TGTGCCAGCAGACCGACCCGACAGGGGTCGAACACTGAAGCTTTCTTT. It is translated as CASRPTRQGSNTEAFF.